This paragraph covers one T cell receptor beta chain sequence. These data originate in a study of cytomegalovirus exposure and HLA in healthy donors. On the study more broadly: In a later analysis, the approximately 110 validation repertoires were reported to have used the same platform as the 550 to 850 first-cohort repertoires.

CDR3 length: 12 amino acids. Germline CDR1 is LNHDA and CDR2 is SQIVND (reference sequence). V lost 9 bases and J 2 bases, leaving 10 bases between the germline ends. Some clones are missing from TCRdb's copy, which holds only in-frame ones; the method was immunoSEQ multiplex PCR. In the table there are 150,000 to 160,000 clones, about 86% of which are singletons. The clonotype was recovered from a man in his late teens or twenties in good health and CMV-seropositive. This chain joins TRBV19 and TRBJ1-2, with a possible D match to TRBD1 (5 bases). Sequencing was done on a sample of PBMCs. The CDR3 DNA follows: TGTGCCAGCAGAAAGGGGAACTATGGCTACACCTTC. This codes for CASRKGNYGYTF.